This T cell receptor beta chain was observed in a study of cytomegalovirus exposure and HLA in healthy donors. Deletions cut 4 bases from V and 3 bases from J, with 16 bases between. The CDR3 extends over 16 amino acids. Germline loops: CDR1 MDHEN, CDR2 SYDVKM. Both 60 Vbeta primers and 13 Jbeta primers went into the PCR. TCRdb's copy holds only in-frame clones and misses some; the assay was immunoSEQ multiplex PCR. The top ten hold more than 7.5% of the sample, which has tens of thousands of clones, 78% seen once. V gene TRBV28 combines with J gene TRBJ2-1, with a weak D call TRBD2 (7 bases). The sample comprised PBMCs. This TCR was sampled from a man aged 35 to 55 in good health and CMV-seronegative. The CDR3 reads CASSSPGGRGYNEQFF. The CDR3 DNA follows: TGTGCCAGCAGTTCCCCCGGGGGGCGAGGCTACAATGAGCAGTTCTTC.